This T cell receptor (beta chain) was sequenced during a study of cytomegalovirus exposure and HLA in healthy donors (dated by TCRdb to 2016 to 2017). Study-wide context: In an earlier analysis of approximately 640 of the donors, 250 to 300 Gb of sequence data and some 100 million unique TCR beta sequences from about 179 million T cells were reported. Roughly 300 gigabases of sequencing data and tens of millions of unique TCR sequences were included in an early release covering roughly 700 HLA-typed donors. The genetic ancestry cluster associated with self-reported Caucasian donors included 70% to 85% of the roughly 360 genotyped donors. The study aimed to test whether signatures of past pathogen exposure could be identified by cataloging public T cell receptors. Using immunosequencing, the study profiled T cell repertoires from roughly 650 subjects and related those repertoires to cytomegalovirus serostatus. Besides the first cohort of approximately 670 subjects, a separate validation cohort made up of 95 to 150 different subjects was used. To predict cytomegalovirus infection status, the study brought together high-throughput TCR immunosequencing, statistical association of individual TCRs with disease status, and machine learning. A later analysis re-analyzed previously published TCR beta repertoires from 666 donors and added high-resolution HLA genotyping to study TCR occurrence patterns. The later analysis used no new phenotypic data to find candidate immune exposures, relying instead on TCR beta sequences and their occurrence across donors. In an earlier analysis of a few hundred of the donors, high-throughput TCR beta sequencing was used to judge whether each TCR beta V gene segment behaved as functional or pseudogenic. Donor age, sex, ethnicity and CMV serostatus were compiled alongside the repertoire data. In a later genetic analysis, genome-wide SNP genotypes for about 55% of the roughly 670 donors were used, and that subset was treated as a discovery cohort. Every discovery cohort repertoire had been produced on one sequencing platform. HLA typing covered class I and class II loci at four-digit resolution. The number of typed donors differed by locus: about 620-640 for A, B, C, DRB1 and DQB1; some 500 for DQA1; 606 for DPA1; and 450 to 480 for DPB1. Five DR-DQ haplotypes were treated as single units for association and clustering because of strong linkage in the cohort. Across some 400 genotyped donors of the cohort, an average of approximately 200,000 unique TCR beta nucleotide sequences per donor were sequenced, and approximately 17% of those sequences were non-productive. Summary of the overall study and its limitations: A later analysis associated 15,000 to 20,000 TCR beta sequences with specific HLA alleles at a false discovery rate of 0.05. In a later analysis, the rate of TCR association differed among HLA loci, with DRB1 alleles having the most associated TCRs and HLA-C alleles having the fewest. The authors suggested that the approach could potentially be generalized to other disease states and immunological phenotypes. Immune exposure information for the cohort was limited to CMV serostatus. An earlier analysis of approximately 530 of the donors showed that most TCR beta V segments appeared in productive rearrangements either about 90% or about 30% of the time, which broadly matched IMGT annotations. Because some donors lacked HLA typing at each locus, the association tests relied only on the typed subset. A cluster of highly shared sequence variants was judged likely to represent a technical artifact of the sequencing pipeline. In the study, approximately 160 TCR beta chains were listed as associated with cytomegalovirus. The 87-base-pair reads could not distinguish some IMGT-functional V segments, including TRBV6-2 and TRBV6-3, so those segments were excluded. In vitro tests confirmed that three of the cytomegalovirus-associated TCR beta chains recognize cytomegalovirus antigens. Strong co-occurrence of HLA alleles, especially DR and DQ, made assigning TCR associations to individual alleles difficult. In a later genetic analysis, a missense DCLRE1C variant was associated with V-gene and J-gene trimming of TCR beta chains, and the association was replicated in an independent cohort. In a later analysis, HLA-associated TCR beta chains showed more clonal expansion and lower generation probabilities than non-associated chains that were equally common. While some public TCRs were present in many individuals, most TCR sequences turned up only very rarely across donors. Over 15 rarely observed V segments, including chromosome 9 orphons, were excluded from the earlier analysis of just under 600 of the donors because counts were too low. Cytomegalovirus status was reported to be diagnosed by the classifier with high specificity and sensitivity in both the original and validation cohorts. Roughly uniform sequencing depth across donors was assumed in presence/absence analyses, although this assumption may not hold. According to a later genetic analysis, donors in an Asian-associated ancestry cluster had fewer N-insertions in productive TCRs than the approximately 630-donor mean. This cohort had only TCR beta chains sequenced, and the lack of alpha or paired-chain data limited which features could be detected. A further reported finding was that TCR beta sequences accurately predicted the HLA-A and HLA-B alleles for most subjects in the first cohort. Most CMV-associated TCR beta chains appeared to be HLA-restricted in a later analysis, and the HLA associations seemed to be driven largely by CMV exposure. Correlated functional status among segregating V segments might be attributable to linkage disequilibrium, but an unknown experimental factor could not be ruled out. Several of the top co-occurrence clusters appeared to be linked to parvovirus B19, influenza, CMV and Epstein-Barr virus, according to a later analysis.

In total, fewer than 750 healthy bone marrow donors made up the cohort. At the time of sampling, every cohort member was nominally healthy, though immune exposures that went unrecorded were likely present. The donor was CMV seronegative and was included in the group of several hundred seronegative cohort members. A peripheral blood sample was collected from each donor, and TCR beta sequencing was performed on peripheral blood mononuclear cells. Genomic DNA was extracted from the blood cell samples with the Qiagen DNeasy Blood Extraction Kit. The library came from the immunoSEQ multiplex PCR assay. The multiplex PCR relied on a mix of 60 forward primers for TCR Vbeta segments and 13 reverse primers for TCR Jbeta segments. The CDR3 region of rearranged TCR beta genes was amplified from genomic DNA by a multiplex PCR assay. Amplified TCR beta libraries were sequenced as 87-base-pair reads on the Illumina HiSeq System. Per the original workflow: In a later analysis, tens of millions of unique TCR beta chains were counted across the approximately 640 repertoires, and roughly 10 million of these chains were shared by at least two donors. Raw reads were error-corrected and collapsed into unique sequences with a nearest-neighbor algorithm that merged closely related sequences to remove PCR and sequencing errors. To assign V, D and J gene segments, CDR3 sequences were aligned to IMGT reference sequences. Each retained sequence needed at least a six-nucleotide match to both a V gene segment and a J gene segment. A rearrangement counted as productive if the CDR3 had no stop codons and remained in frame with V and J, and every other rearrangement counted as non-productive. Following IMGT convention, CDR3 was defined as the stretch from the second conserved V-encoded cysteine up to the conserved J-encoded phenylalanine. The earlier analysis of some 580 of the donors excluded any sequence lacking an unambiguous match to a single V gene segment. An earlier analysis of just under 600 of the donors called V segments functional above 56.7% productive rearrangements and segregating when the between-donor standard deviation exceeded 5%. A statistical classification framework was built for diagnosing cytomegalovirus status from the catalog of TCR beta chain sequences. In a later analysis, TCR nucleotide sequences were compared against IMGT/GENE-DB human TR gene sequences so that V and J genes could be assigned. In a later analysis, CDR3 sequences and most-parsimonious VDJ recombination scenarios were assigned using the TCRdist pipeline. In a later analysis, each TCR beta chain was defined by its CDR3 amino acid sequence together with its V-gene family, and reads lacking a unique V-gene family were excluded. In a later analysis, 450 to 600 highly shared, low-generation-probability nucleotide sequences were removed to address suspected cross-contamination and a sequencing artifact. In a later analysis, a clonal expansion index for each public chain was calculated from normalized within-repertoire ranks of inferred template counts. In a later analysis, generation probabilities were computed using a VDJ recombination model fitted to out-of-frame rearrangements, and the results were checked against IGoR. Hypergeometric tests were used in a later analysis to score TCR-TCR, TCR-HLA and TCR-CMV co-occurrence, with a repertoire-size bias correction applied to the TCR pairs. False discovery rates were estimated in a later analysis by permuting HLA or CMV assignments 20 times. In a later analysis, co-occurring TCRs were grouped with DBSCAN, and TCRdist sequence similarity was added when clustering was performed within HLA-allele-positive subsets. Repertoires with fewer than 30,000 or more than 120,000 public chains were left out of co-occurrence clustering, as were about five repertoires with anomalous nucleotide sharing. TCRdb took over this immuneACCESS table, retaining in-frame rearrangements with V and J assigned. Such tables are incomplete; in checked studies, under half of the missing clones stem from an unresolved V gene, and the remainder is unexplained. From that table come the V and J calls and clone size; the DNA was used to work out D and trimming. Recorded for this sample are some 150,000 clones; around 73% of them occurred a single time. The ten largest clonotypes hold around 1.5% of the sample.

Details on this clone: The specificity of this receptor is unknown. Per-base qualities were not stored, and no clone one base away is much larger.

CDR1 and CDR2, looked up from the germline V gene, are MGHDK and SYGVNS. V lost 5 bases and J lost 3 bases; the stretch between them is 17 bases long. From its cysteine to its phenylalanine, the CDR3 spans 15 amino acids. The retained sequence is limited to the CDR3, 45 bases, with the frame set at the first base. The sequenced material came from PBMCs. This receptor was obtained from a female donor in good health and CMV-seronegative. This sequence uses TRBV25-1 and TRBJ2-7; TRBD2 is a weak D gene call, 7 bases matching. The CDR3 reads CASSPPGGQLYEQYF. The sequenced DNA is TGTGCCAGCAGTCCCCCCGGGGGGCAGCTCTACGAGCAGTACTTC.